A single T cell receptor (beta chain) is shown here with its context. The data were taken from a study of T-cell memory formation after mild COVID-19. Study summary: TCR clusters were largely donor specific.

V shed 4 bases and J shed 5 bases, with 18 bases lying between them. The CDR3 has 16 amino acids. Germline assignment: CDR1 SGHTA and CDR2 FQGNSA. TCRdb recomputed calls from the 5' RACE reads with MiXCR, one row per CDR3 protein. In the table there are roughly 86,000 distinct CDR3 sequences, about 15% of which are singletons. The sample taken for sequencing was PBMCs or a T cell subset sorted from them (not recorded which). The sequence came from a man between 18 and 35 years old who had mild COVID-19 (a few samples of this study predate the infection). Cell type and time point are not known. The V gene is TRBV7-2, the J gene TRBJ2-1; perhaps TRBD2 as D (7 bases). The CDR3 coding sequence is TGTGCCAGCAGCTCAGAGGGGGGGGCCCTCAACAATGAGCAGTTCTTC. Protein sequence: CASSSEGGALNNEQFF.